This TCR beta chain was sequenced during a study of vaccination and CD4 T cells after COVID-19. CDR1 SGHNT and CDR2 YYREEE come from the germline V gene (reference sequence). The CDR3 covers 14 residues. The V gene lost 0 bases and the J gene lost 5 bases, with 11 bases spanning the gap. An Oncomine TCR Beta short-read assay was used to sequence the DNA from cultured CD4+ T cells. TCRdb independently ran MiXCR on the PCR reads; one entry per CDR3 protein. The sample has over 9,500 distinct CDR3 sequences, under 60% seen once. Treatment defined: approximately 10-day PBMC culture with coronavirus spike peptide pools or control peptides (ViraFEST assay). ViraFEST expanded antigen-specific T cells with peptide pools, then sequenced TCRs. This clonotype was seen just once. Its matching antigen is unknown.

This receptor was taken from a human donor with COVID-19. The chain carries TRBV5-4 and TRBJ2-5; maybe TRBD2 (5 bases). Sample: cultured CD4+ T cells from blood, taken after SARS-CoV-2 vaccination. The CDR3, as DNA: TGTGCCAGCAGCTTGGCCGGGGTGGGTGAGACCCAGTACTTC. Translated, it gives CASSLAGVGETQYF.